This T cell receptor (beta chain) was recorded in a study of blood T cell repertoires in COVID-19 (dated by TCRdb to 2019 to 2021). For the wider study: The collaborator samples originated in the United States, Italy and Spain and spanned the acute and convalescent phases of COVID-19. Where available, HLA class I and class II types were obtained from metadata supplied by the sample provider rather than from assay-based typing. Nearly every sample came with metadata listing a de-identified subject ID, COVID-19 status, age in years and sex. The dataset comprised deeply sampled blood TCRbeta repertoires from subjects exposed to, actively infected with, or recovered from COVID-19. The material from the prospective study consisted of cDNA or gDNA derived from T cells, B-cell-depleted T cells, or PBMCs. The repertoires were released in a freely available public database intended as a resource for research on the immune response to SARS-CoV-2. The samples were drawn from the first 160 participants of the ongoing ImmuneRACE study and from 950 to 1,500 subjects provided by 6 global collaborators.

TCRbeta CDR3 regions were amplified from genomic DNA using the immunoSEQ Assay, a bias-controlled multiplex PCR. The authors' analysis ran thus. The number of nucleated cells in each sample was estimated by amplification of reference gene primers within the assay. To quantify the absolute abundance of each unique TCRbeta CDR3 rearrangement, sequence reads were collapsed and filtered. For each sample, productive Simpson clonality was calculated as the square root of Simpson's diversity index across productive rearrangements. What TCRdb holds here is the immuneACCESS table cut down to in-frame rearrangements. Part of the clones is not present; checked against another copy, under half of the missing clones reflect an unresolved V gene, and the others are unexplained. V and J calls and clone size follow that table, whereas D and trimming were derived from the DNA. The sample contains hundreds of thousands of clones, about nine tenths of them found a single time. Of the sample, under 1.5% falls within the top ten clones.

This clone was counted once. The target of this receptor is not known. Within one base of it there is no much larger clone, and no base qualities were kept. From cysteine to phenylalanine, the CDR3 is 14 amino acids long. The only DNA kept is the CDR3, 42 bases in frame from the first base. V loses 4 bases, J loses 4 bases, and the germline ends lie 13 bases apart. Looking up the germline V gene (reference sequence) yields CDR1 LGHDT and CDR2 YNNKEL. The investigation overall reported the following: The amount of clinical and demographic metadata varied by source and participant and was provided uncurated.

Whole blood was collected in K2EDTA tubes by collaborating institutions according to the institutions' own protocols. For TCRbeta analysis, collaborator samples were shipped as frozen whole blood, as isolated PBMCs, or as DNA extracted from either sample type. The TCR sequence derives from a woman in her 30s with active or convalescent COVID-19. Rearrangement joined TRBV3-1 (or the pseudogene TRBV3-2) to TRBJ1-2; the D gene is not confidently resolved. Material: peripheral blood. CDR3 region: CASSPPGDSYGYTF. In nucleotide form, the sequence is TGTGCCAGCAGCCCGCCGGGAGATAGCTATGGCTACACCTTC.